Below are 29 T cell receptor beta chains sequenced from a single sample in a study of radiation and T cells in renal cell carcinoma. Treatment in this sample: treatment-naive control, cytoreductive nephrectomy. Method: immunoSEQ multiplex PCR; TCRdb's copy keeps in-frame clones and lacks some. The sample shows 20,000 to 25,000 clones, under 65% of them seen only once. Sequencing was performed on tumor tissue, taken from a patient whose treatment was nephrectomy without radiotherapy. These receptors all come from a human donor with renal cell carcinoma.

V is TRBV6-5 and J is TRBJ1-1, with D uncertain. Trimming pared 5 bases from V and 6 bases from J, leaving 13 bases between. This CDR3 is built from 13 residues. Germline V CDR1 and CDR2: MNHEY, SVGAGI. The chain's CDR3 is CASSPSGVAEAFF. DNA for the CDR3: TGTGCCAGCAGTCCCTCTGGAGTGGCTGAAGCTTTCTTT.

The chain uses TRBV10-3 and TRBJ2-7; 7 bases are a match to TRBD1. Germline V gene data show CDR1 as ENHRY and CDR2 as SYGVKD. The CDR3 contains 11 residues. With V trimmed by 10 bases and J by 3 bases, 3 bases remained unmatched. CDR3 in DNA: TGTGCCACGGGACAGAACTACGAGCAGTACTTC. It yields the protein CATGQNYEQYF.

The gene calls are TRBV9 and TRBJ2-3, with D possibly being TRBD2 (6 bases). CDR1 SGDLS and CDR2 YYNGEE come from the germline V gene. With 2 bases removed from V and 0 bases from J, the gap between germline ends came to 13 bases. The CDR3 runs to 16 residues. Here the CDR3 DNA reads TGTGCCAGCAGCGTGGCTGGGCGGGGAAGCACAGATACGCAGTATTTT. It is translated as CASSVAGRGSTDTQYF.

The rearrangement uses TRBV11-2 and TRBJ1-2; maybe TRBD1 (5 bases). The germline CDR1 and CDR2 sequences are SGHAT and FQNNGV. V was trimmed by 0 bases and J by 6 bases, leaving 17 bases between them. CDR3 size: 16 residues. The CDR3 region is CASSLDVRGASDGYTF. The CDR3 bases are TGTGCCAGCAGCTTAGATGTTCGGGGCGCCTCGGATGGCTACACCTTC.

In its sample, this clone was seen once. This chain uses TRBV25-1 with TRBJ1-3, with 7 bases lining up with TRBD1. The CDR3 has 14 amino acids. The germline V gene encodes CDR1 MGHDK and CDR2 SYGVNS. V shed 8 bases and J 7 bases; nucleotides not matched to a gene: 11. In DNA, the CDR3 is TGTGCCAGCCGTGGGGCAGGGGGTGCGAACACCATATATTTT. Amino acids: CASRGAGGANTIYF.

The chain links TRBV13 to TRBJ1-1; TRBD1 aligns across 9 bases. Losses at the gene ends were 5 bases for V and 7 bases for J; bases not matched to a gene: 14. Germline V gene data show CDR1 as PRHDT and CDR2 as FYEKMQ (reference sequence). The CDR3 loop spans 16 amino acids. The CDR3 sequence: CASSPRTGERIVEAFF. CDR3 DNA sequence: TGTGCCAGCAGCCCAAGGACAGGGGAGCGAATAGTTGAAGCTTTCTTT.

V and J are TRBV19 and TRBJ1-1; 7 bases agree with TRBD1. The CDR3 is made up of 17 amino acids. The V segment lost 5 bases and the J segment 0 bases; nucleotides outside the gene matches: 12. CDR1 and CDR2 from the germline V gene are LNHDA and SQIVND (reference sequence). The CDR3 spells CASSYQVGTEMNTEAFF. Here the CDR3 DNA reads TGTGCCAGTAGTTACCAGGTCGGGACAGAGATGAACACTGAAGCTTTCTTT.

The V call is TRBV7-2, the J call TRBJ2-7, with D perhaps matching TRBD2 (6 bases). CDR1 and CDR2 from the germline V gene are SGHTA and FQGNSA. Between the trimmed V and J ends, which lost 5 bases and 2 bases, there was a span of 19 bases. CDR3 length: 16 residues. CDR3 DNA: TGTGCCAGCAGCGACTACGCGGGATCTGGCACCTACGAGCAGTACTTC. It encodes CASSDYAGSGTYEQYF.

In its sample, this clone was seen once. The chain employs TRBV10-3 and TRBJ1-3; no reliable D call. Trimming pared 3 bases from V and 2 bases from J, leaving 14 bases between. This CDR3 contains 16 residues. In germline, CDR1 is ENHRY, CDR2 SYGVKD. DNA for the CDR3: TGTGCCATCAGTGACCGCGCGTCTGGGACTGGAAACACCATATATTTT. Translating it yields CAISDRASGTGNTIYF.

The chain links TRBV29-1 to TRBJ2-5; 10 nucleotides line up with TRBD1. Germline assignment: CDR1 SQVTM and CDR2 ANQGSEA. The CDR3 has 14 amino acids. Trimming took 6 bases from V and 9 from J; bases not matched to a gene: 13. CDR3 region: CSVGPGQGPPAQYF. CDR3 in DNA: TGCAGCGTAGGACCGGGACAGGGGCCGCCGGCCCAGTACTTC.

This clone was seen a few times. CDR3 coding DNA: TGTGCCAGCTCACCCCGCTCAGGCGAGCTCACCGGGGAGCTGTTTTTT. Protein product: CASSPRSGELTGELFF. The gene calls are TRBV18 and TRBJ2-2; D ambiguous. V dropped 3 bases and J dropped 4 bases, with 15 bases sitting between them. The CDR3 contains 16 residues. Germline-derived CDR1 and CDR2 are KGHSH and LQKENI.

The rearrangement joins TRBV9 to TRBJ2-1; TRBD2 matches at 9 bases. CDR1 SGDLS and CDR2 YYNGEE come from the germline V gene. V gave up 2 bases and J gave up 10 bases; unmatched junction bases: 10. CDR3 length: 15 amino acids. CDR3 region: CASSVAGLAAYEQFF. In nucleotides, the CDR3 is TGTGCCAGCAGCGTTGCGGGACTAGCCGCTTACGAGCAGTTCTTC. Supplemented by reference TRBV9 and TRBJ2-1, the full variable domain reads DSGVTQTPKHLITATGQRVTLRCSPRSGDLSVYWYQQSLDQGLQFLIQYYNGEERAKGNILERFSAQQFPDLHSELNLSSLELGDSALYFCASSVAGLAAYEQFFGPGTRLTVL.

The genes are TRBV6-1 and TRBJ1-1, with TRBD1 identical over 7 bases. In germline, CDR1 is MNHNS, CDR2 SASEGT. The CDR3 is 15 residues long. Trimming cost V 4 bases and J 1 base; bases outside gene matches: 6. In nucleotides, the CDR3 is TGTGCCAGCAGTGTATCCGGGACAGCGAACACTGAAGCTTTCTTT. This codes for CASSVSGTANTEAFF.

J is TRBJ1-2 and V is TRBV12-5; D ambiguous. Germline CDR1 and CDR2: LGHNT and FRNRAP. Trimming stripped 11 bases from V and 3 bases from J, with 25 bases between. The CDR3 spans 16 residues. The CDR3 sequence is CAPFFDYLGVDYGYTF. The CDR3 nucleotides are TGTGCTCCATTCTTCGACTACTTGGGCGTTGACTATGGCTACACCTTC.

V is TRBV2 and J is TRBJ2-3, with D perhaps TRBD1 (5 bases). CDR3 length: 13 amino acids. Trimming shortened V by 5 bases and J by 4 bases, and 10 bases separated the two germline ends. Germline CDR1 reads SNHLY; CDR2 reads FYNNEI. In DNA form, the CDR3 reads TGTGCCAGCAGTAGGGGTCAGGCAGATACGCAGTATTTT. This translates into CASSRGQADTQYF.

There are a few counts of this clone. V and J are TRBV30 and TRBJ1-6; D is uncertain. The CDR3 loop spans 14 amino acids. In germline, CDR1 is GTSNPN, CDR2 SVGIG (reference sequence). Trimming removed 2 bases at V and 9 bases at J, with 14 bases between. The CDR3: CAWSTPPVSSPLHF. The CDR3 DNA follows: TGTGCCTGGAGTACCCCACCCGTTAGTTCACCCCTCCACTTT.

The CDR3 DNA follows: TGTGCCAGCAGCTTAGCGGTCACCAACTATGGCTACACCTTC. Translated: CASSLAVTNYGYTF. The rearrangement uses TRBV7-2 and TRBJ1-2; D is undetermined. V was pared by 0 bases and J by 2 bases, with 7 bases between. CDR3 length: 14 residues. CDR1 and CDR2 from the germline V gene are SGHTA and FQGNSA.

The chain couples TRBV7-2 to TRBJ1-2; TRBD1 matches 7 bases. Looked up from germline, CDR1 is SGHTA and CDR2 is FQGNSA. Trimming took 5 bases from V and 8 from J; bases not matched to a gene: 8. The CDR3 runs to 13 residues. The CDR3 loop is CASSPRQGWGYTF. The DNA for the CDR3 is TGTGCCAGCAGCCCCCGACAGGGTTGGGGCTACACCTTC.

CDR3 bases: TGTGCCTGGAGTGTGGGGGTCAGCCGAATCGCTTTCTTT. Amino acids: CAWSVGVSRIAFF. The chain employs TRBV30 and TRBJ1-1, with D possibly TRBD1 on 5 matching bases. The V end was cut by 0 bases, the J end by 11 bases, with 16 bases between. Germline CDR1 reads GTSNPN; CDR2 reads SVGIG (reference sequence). CDR3 length: 13 residues.

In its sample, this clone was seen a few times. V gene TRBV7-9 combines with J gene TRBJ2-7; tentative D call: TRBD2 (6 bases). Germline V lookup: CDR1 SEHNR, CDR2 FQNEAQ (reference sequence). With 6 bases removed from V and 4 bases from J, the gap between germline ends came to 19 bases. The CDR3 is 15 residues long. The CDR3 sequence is CASRWAEGPPYEQYF. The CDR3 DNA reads TGTGCCAGCAGATGGGCGGAGGGCCCTCCTTACGAGCAGTACTTC.

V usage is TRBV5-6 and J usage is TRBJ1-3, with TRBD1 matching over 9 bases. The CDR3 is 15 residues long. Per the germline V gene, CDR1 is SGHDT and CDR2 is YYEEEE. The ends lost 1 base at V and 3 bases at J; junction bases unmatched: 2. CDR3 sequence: CASSLSGQGGNTIYF. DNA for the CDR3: TGTGCCAGCAGCTTGTCGGGACAGGGTGGAAACACCATATATTTT.

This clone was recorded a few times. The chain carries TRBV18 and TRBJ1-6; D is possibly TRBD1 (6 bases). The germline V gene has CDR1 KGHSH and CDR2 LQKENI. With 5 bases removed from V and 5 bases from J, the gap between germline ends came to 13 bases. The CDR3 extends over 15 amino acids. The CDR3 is CASSGPAGDNSPLHF. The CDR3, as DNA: TGTGCCAGCTCAGGGCCGGCAGGGGATAATTCACCCCTCCACTTT.

DNA for the CDR3: TGTGCCAGTAGCGTGACAGGGGGAGGCGGCTACACCTTC. Translated: CASSVTGGGGYTF. The rearrangement joins TRBV19 to TRBJ1-2, with TRBD1 matching 9 bases. With 6 bases clipped from V and 8 bases from J, the junction kept 7 bases outside the gene matches. The CDR3 runs 13 residues. The germline gives CDR1 LNHDA, CDR2 SQIVND (reference sequence).

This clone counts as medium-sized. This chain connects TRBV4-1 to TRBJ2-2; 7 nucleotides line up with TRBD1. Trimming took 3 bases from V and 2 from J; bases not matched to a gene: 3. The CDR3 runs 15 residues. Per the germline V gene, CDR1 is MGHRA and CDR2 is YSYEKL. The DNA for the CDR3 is TGCGCCAGCAGCCATGGGGACAGAAACACCGGGGAGCTGTTTTTT. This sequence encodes CASSHGDRNTGELFF.

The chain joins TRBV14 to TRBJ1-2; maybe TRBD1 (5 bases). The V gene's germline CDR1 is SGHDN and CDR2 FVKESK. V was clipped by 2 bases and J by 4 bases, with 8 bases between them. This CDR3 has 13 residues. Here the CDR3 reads CASSQTGPYGYTF. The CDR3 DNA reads TGTGCCAGCAGCCAAACAGGTCCCTATGGCTACACCTTC.

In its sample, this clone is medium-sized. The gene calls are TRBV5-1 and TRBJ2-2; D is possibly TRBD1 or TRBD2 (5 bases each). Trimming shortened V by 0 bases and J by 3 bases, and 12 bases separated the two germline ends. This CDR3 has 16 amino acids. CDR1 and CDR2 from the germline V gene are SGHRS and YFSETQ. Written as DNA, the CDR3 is TGCGCCAGCAGCTTGGAGGGACCGGGATACACCGGGGAGCTGTTTTTT. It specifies CASSLEGPGYTGELFF.

The CDR3 region has the DNA TGTGCCAGCAGCCAAGATCAGGGACTAGCGGGGGGCAAACCTAGCACAGATACGCAGTATTTT. Translated, it gives CASSQDQGLAGGKPSTDTQYF. The chain recombines TRBV4-2 with TRBJ2-3; TRBD2 agrees at 15 bases. The germline gives CDR1 LGHNA, CDR2 YNFKEQ. The J segment lost 0 bases and the V segment lost 0 bases, leaving 10 bases of the junction unmatched. The CDR3 totals 21 residues.

The CDR3 sequence: CASSLESGGASRQETQYF. The CDR3 region has the DNA TGTGCCAGCAGCTTAGAGAGCGGGGGGGCGTCGAGGCAAGAGACCCAGTACTTC. The chain has TRBV7-8 and TRBJ2-5; 10 bases fit TRBD2. This CDR3 has 18 residues. The trim removed 1 base at V and 2 bases at J, leaving 10 bases unmatched. Germline values: CDR1 SGHVS, CDR2 FQNEAQ.

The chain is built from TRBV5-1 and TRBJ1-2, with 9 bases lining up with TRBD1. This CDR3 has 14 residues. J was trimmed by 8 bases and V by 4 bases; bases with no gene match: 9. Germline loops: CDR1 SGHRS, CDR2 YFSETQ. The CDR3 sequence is CASSRTGATGGYTF. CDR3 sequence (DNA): TGCGCCAGCAGCCGGACAGGGGCCACCGGCGGCTACACCTTC.